This TCR beta chain was profiled in a study of vaccination and CD4 T cells after COVID-19. Whole-study context: Cells were stimulated with overlapping spike peptide pools from SARS-CoV-2, HCoV-NL63, HCoV-OC43 and HCoV-229E.

Cultured CD4+ T-cell DNA underwent Oncomine TCR Beta short-read sequencing. Extraction of genomic DNA was performed on cultured CD4+ T cells. One entry per CDR3 protein results from TCRdb running MiXCR on the PCR reads. Here the sample spans some 10,000 distinct CDR3 sequences, 30% to 45% being singletons. Described treatment: roughly 10-day PBMC culture with coronavirus spike peptide pools or control peptides (ViraFEST assay). It was before the COVID-19 pandemic (2011-2018) that the unexposed donor's CD4+ T cells were collected. The authors cultured fewer than 2.5 million PBMCs per well with 8 to 10 IU/ml IL-2 and about 9.9 ug/ml peptide pools. The probes, which were SARS-CoV-2 S/N and four cold-coronavirus spikes, were applied to unexposed-donor CD4+ T cells, cells permitting. There are 14 residues in the CDR3. V lost 4 bases, J lost 5 bases, and 8 bases stayed unmatched. Per the germline V gene, CDR1 is ENHRY and CDR2 is SYGVKD.

As for this clonotype: Its antigen is still unknown.

The V gene is TRBV10-3, the J gene TRBJ2-7, with 7 bases identical to TRBD2. The clonotype was recovered from a human donor in good health. Sequenced input: CD4+ T cells from blood, cultured in vitro. Here the CDR3 DNA reads TGTGCCATCAGTGCGCGGACTAGGGAGGACGAGCAGTACTTC. This codes for CAISARTREDEQYF.